Listed below are T cell receptor beta chains from one sample, sequenced in a study of shared clonotypes between healthy human individuals. The method was immunoSEQ multiplex PCR; TCRdb's version includes in-frame clones alone and lacks a portion of them. The sample has about 2.1 million clones, around 95% seen once. Sequencing was done on a sample of naive CD8+ T cells from PBMCs. The receptors shown here come from a young man in good health. Some clones in this sample may be carry-over from other donors' samples. Both conserved end residues are part of each CDR3. The order of the fields is D gene, clone size, J gene, V gene, CDR3 DNA, CDR3 protein. The D gene is left open where the match is weak. A row's size may be missing; if present it is once, few, many or a size class.

d_call: TRBD1
clone_size: NA
j_call: TRBJ1-4
v_call: TRBV9
cdr3_nt: TGTGCCAGCAGCGCGAAAGACAGGGCTGGGGAAAAACTGTTTTTT
cdr3_aa: CASSAKDRAGEKLFF

d_call: NA
clone_size: once
j_call: TRBJ1-1
v_call: TRBV11-2
cdr3_nt: TGTGCCAGCAGCTTAGATTGGAAAAGCCCGCGCCCGAACACTGAAGCTTTCTTT
cdr3_aa: CASSLDWKSPRPNTEAFF

d_call: TRBD1
clone_size: NA
j_call: TRBJ2-3
v_call: TRBV28
cdr3_nt: TGTGCCAGCAGGCGACCCCGGGACAGCCCGGATACGCAGTATTTT
cdr3_aa: CASRRPRDSPDTQYF

d_call: TRBD2
clone_size: NA
j_call: TRBJ2-1
v_call: TRBV11-3
cdr3_nt: TGTGCCAGCAGCCGACGTGGAGCGGGATTGAACAATGAGCAGTTCTTC
cdr3_aa: CASSRRGAGLNNEQFF

d_call: NA
clone_size: NA
j_call: TRBJ1-1
v_call: TRBV28
cdr3_nt: TGTGCCAGCAGTTTTGCGCCTCGGGACACTGAAGCTTTCTTT
cdr3_aa: CASSFAPRDTEAFF

d_call: NA
clone_size: NA
j_call: TRBJ1-5
v_call: TRBV28
cdr3_nt: TGTGCCAGCAGGGGGAGAGGAGGAGGGAGACAGCCCCAGCATTTT
cdr3_aa: CASRGRGGGRQPQHF

d_call: NA
clone_size: NA
j_call: TRBJ2-7
v_call: TRBV27
cdr3_nt: TGTGCCAGCAGTTCCTGGGGCTCCTCCTACGAGCAGTACTTC
cdr3_aa: CASSSWGSSYEQYF

d_call: NA
clone_size: once
j_call: TRBJ1-2
v_call: TRBV27
cdr3_nt: TGTGCCAGCAGTTTATCGGGGACACCGGCGAACTATGGCTACACCTTC
cdr3_aa: CASSLSGTPANYGYTF

d_call: TRBD1
clone_size: few
j_call: TRBJ1-1
v_call: TRBV27
cdr3_nt: TGTGCCAGCAGTTCCCGGGACAGGCACACTGAAGCTTTCTTT
cdr3_aa: CASSSRDRHTEAFF

d_call: TRBD2
clone_size: NA
j_call: TRBJ2-7
v_call: TRBV18
cdr3_nt: TGTGCCAGCTCACCTCTAGCGGGAGCCTCCTACGAGCAGTACTTC
cdr3_aa: CASSPLAGASYEQYF

d_call: TRBD1
clone_size: NA
j_call: TRBJ2-7
v_call: TRBV28
cdr3_nt: TGTGCCAGCAGTTTTACAGGGGGCAAGGACGAGCAGTACTTC
cdr3_aa: CASSFTGGKDEQYF

d_call: TRBD2
clone_size: NA
j_call: TRBJ2-4
v_call: TRBV4-3
cdr3_nt: TGCGCCAGCAGCCAGGTAGTAGTAGCGGGAGGGCCTGGGTTCCAGTACTTC
cdr3_aa: CASSQVVVAGGPGFQYF

d_call: NA
clone_size: NA
j_call: TRBJ2-1
v_call: TRBV5-6
cdr3_nt: TGTGCCAGCAGCCACGGTGGGGTTCGGGAGCAGTTCTTC
cdr3_aa: CASSHGGVREQFF

d_call: TRBD1
clone_size: NA
j_call: TRBJ1-1
v_call: TRBV4-3
cdr3_nt: TGCGCCAGCAGCCGAGGACAGGGAGGGAACACTGAAGCTTTCTTT
cdr3_aa: CASSRGQGGNTEAFF

d_call: TRBD1
clone_size: once
j_call: TRBJ2-1
v_call: TRBV27
cdr3_nt: TGTGCCAGCACCGACGACAGGGCCCACAATGAGCAGTTCTTC
cdr3_aa: CASTDDRAHNEQFF

d_call: TRBD2
clone_size: NA
j_call: TRBJ2-7
v_call: TRBV28
cdr3_nt: TGTGCCAGCAGGATGGGACTAGCGGGATACAACGAGCAGTACTTC
cdr3_aa: CASRMGLAGYNEQYF